This T cell receptor beta chain emerged from a study of spatial heterogeneity in lung cancer. Findings and limits, study-wide: At resection, ubiquitous expanded tumor TCRs appeared in blood more than at follow-up.

This clonotype was recorded at least ten times. What it binds is unknown. Stated time point: sample taken at primary tumor resection. Whole RNA came from tumor, nontumor lung or frozen PBMC and was sequenced without being sorted. The approximately 67 donors had untreated early-stage non-small cell lung cancer. The study tagged each TCR cDNA molecule with a unique molecular identifier. Via MiXCR, TCRdb re-called the 5' RACE reads, giving one row per CDR3 protein. The sample yields 55,000 to 75,000 distinct CDR3 sequences, more than 7% seen once. The TCR comes from a female donor with early-stage non-small cell lung cancer. The sample here was PBMCs, taken at surgery.

The CDR3 DNA follows: TGTGCCAGCAGCTTGGGCTCCGGGGGGGAGCAGTACTTC. Protein product: CASSLGSGGEQYF. The genes are TRBV7-2 and TRBJ2-7; TRBD2 matches at 7 bases. Losses at the gene ends were 3 bases for V and 7 bases for J; bases not matched to a gene: 6. From germline, CDR1 is SGHTA and CDR2 FQGNSA. There are 13 residues in the CDR3.